Below, 3 T cell receptor beta chains from the same sample are listed, as sequenced in a study of STAT5B mutations in CD4+ large granular lymphocyte leukemia. The method was immunoSEQ multiplex PCR; TCRdb's version includes in-frame clones alone and lacks a portion of them. This table holds approximately 31,000 clones, roughly 70% found once. Sequenced sample: CD4+ T cells from blood buffy coats. The receptors shown here come from a human donor in good health.

The chain recombines TRBV18 with TRBJ1-2; D is unclear. The CDR3 covers 14 residues. The V end was cut by 2 bases, the J end by 5 bases, with 12 bases between. CDR1 is KGHSH, CDR2 LQKENI, per germline. DNA of the CDR3: TGTGCCAGCTCACCAATGGCCGGAGATTATGGCTACACCTTC. Its translation: CASSPMAGDYGYTF.

The chain joins TRBV29-1 to TRBJ2-1, with D perhaps TRBD1 (5 bases). Germline CDR1 reads SQVTM; CDR2 reads ANQGSEA. The CDR3 length is 13 residues. V was pared by 3 bases and J by 5 bases, with 11 bases between. CDR3 loop: CSVEQTVNNEQFF. In nucleotides, the CDR3 is TGCAGCGTTGAGCAGACAGTCAACAATGAGCAGTTCTTC.

The J gene is TRBJ2-7, the V gene TRBV19; a possible D gene is TRBD1 (5 bases). The CDR3 is 14 amino acids. The V gene's germline CDR1 is LNHDA and CDR2 SQIVND (reference sequence). Between the trimmed V and J ends, which lost 3 bases and 0 bases, there was a span of 9 bases. CDR3 nucleotides: TGTGCCAGTAGTATCAGGGTTATCTCCTACGAGCAGTACTTC. The encoded protein is CASSIRVISYEQYF. Drawing the rest from reference TRBV19 and TRBJ2-7, the complete variable domain is DGGITQSPKYLFRKEGQNVTLSCEQNLNHDAMYWYRQDPGQGLRLIYYSQIVNDFQKGDIAEGYSVSREKKESFPLTVTSAQKNPTAFYLCASSIRVISYEQYFGPGTRLTVT.